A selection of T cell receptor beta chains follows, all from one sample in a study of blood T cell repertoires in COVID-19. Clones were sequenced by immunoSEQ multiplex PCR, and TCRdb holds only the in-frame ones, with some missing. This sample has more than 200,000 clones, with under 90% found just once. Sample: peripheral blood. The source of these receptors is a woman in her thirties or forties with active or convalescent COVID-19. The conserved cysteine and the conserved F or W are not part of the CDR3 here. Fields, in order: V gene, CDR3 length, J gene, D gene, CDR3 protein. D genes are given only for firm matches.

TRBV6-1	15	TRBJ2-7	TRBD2	ASSEVSRRGGYYEQY
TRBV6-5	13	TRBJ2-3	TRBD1	ASSFDRGSTDTQY
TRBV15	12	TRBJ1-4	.	ATSRDWAGSELF
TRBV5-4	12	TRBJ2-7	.	ASSLARGSYEQY
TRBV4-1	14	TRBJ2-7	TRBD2	ASSQEGPGGSYEQY
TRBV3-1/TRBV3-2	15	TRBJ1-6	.	ASSQVSWAALNSPLH
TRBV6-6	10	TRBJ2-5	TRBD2	ATGGSPETQY
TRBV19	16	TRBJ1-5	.	ASSMRTEMTLSNQPQH
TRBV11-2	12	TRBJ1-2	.	ASSLRTTHYGYT
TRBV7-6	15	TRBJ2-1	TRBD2	ASSPLLAGSSYNEQF
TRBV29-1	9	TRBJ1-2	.	SVQGNYGYT
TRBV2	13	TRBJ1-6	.	ASSEGASYNSPLH
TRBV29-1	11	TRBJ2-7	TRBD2	SVQTSGTREQY
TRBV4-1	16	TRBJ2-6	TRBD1	ASSQADRGSAGANVLT
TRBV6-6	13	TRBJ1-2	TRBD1	ASSLNSGTGGGYT
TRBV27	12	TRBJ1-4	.	ASSSGGWAEKLF
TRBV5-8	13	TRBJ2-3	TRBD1	ASSLGQGLRDTQY
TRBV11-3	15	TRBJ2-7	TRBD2	ASSLAWSGRASYEQY
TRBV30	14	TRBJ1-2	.	AWNFGQSSTVWGYT
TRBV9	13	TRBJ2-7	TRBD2	ASSMGGTESYEQY
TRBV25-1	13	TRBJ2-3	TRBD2	ASGRTSGGTDTQY
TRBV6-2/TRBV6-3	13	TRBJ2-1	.	ASSRASASYNEQF
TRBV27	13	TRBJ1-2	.	ASSLSEGRRYGYT
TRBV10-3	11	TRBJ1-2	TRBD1	AISDGTGDGYT
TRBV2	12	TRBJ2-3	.	ASSALSSTDTQY
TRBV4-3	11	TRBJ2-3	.	ASSLSKSDTQY
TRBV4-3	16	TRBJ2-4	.	ASSQAPANQVAKNIQY
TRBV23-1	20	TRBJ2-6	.	ASSPTAGQARGALSGANVLT
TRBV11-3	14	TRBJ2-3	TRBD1	ASSHRQGAFSDTQY
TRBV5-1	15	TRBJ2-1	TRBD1	ASSLNPGQGGYNEQF
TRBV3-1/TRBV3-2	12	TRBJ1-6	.	ASSQAAYNSPLH
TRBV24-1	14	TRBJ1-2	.	ATSDGPGQNNYGYT
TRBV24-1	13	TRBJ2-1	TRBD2	ATSQELAVLNEQF
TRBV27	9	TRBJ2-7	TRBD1	ASSTGGEQY
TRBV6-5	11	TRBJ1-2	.	ASSSRTSYGYT
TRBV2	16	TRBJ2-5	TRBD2	ASSREPLTSGGTETQY
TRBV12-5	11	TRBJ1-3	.	ASGRDSGNTIY
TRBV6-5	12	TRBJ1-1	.	ASSYSSTRSEAF
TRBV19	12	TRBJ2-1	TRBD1	ASRPGQAYNEQF
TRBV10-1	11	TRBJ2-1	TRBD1	ASGTGEGNEQF
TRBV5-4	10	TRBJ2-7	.	ASSGSEDEQY
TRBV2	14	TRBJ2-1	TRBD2	ASSGKAGVTIDEQF
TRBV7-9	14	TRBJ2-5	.	ASSLVAPSYQETQY
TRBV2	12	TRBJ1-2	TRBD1	AGSEDRANYGYT
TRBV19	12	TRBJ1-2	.	ASSIPRTAYGYT
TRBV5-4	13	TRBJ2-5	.	ASSLGSSGQETQY
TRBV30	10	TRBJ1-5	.	AWSVRGQPQH
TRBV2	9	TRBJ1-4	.	ASIIEEKLF
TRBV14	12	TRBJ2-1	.	ASSQEGRYNEQF
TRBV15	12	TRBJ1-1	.	ATSREEGYAEAF
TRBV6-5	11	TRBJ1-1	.	ASSKTKNTEAF
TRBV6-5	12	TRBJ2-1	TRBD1	ASSWDSPYNEQF